These 21 T cell receptor beta chains came from one sample sequenced in a study of blood T cell repertoires in COVID-19. TCRdb's table, derived via immunoSEQ multiplex PCR, lists solely in-frame clones and lacks some. The data contain 400,000 to 550,000 clones, about 89% of them singletons. Sequencing was carried out using peripheral blood. The receptors come from a woman aged 25 to 39 with acute or convalescent COVID-19.

This clone has just one count. The J gene is TRBJ2-1, the V gene TRBV7-2, with 8 nucleotides matching TRBD1. Germline CDR1 is SGHTA and CDR2 is FQGNSA. The V and J ends lost 4 bases and 4 bases, in that order; junction bases with no gene match: 6. The CDR3 runs to 15 residues. The CDR3 loop is CASSSTGGSYNEQFF. The CDR3 coding sequence is TGTGCCAGCAGCTCTACAGGGGGTTCGTACAATGAGCAGTTCTTC.

The chain carries TRBV6-5 and TRBJ1-1; TRBD1 aligns across 8 bases. The CDR3 covers 16 residues. The junction had 17 bases not matched to a gene; V was cut back by 6 bases and J by 8 bases. Germline V CDR1 and CDR2: MNHEY, SVGAGI. This CDR3 reads CASSYRKTGETREAFF. In nucleotides, the CDR3 is TGTGCCAGCAGCTACCGAAAGACAGGGGAAACAAGGGAAGCTTTCTTT.

As DNA, the CDR3 is TGTGCCAGCAGCAGGGACTATGGCTACACCTTC. Its protein product is CASSRDYGYTF. The V gene is TRBV6-5, the J gene TRBJ1-2; perhaps TRBD1 as D (5 bases). With 6 bases removed from V and 3 bases from J, the gap between germline ends came to 5 bases. The germline gives CDR1 MNHEY, CDR2 SVGAGI. The length of the CDR3 is 11 residues.

In DNA, the CDR3 is TGCGCCAGCAGGTCGGAAGGGAGCGGGCAAGAGACCCAGTACTTC. Translating gives CASRSEGSGQETQYF. The V and J genes are TRBV5-1 and TRBJ2-5; D is perhaps TRBD2 (6 bases). V was pared by 5 bases and J by 2 bases, with 16 bases between. Germline CDR1 reads SGHRS; CDR2 reads YFSETQ. The CDR3 covers 15 residues.

Only one count was recorded for this clone. The chain employs TRBV29-1 and TRBJ1-2; tentatively, D is TRBD1 (6 bases). Germline V gene sequence: CDR1 SQVTM, CDR2 ANQGSEA. V lost 0 bases, J lost 6 bases, and 14 bases lay in between. The CDR3 runs 14 residues. DNA of the CDR3: TGCAGCGTTGAAGATCTCGGACAGTCGAATGGCTACACCTTC. Its protein is CSVEDLGQSNGYTF.

The chain employs TRBV24-1 and TRBJ2-2, with a weak D call TRBD1 (5 bases). The CDR3 has 18 amino acids. Germline V gene sequence: CDR1 KGHDR, CDR2 SFDVKD. Trimming pared 3 bases from V and 0 bases from J, leaving 16 bases between. The CDR3 DNA reads TGTGCCACCAGTGATAGAGTTCCCAGGGTTGCGAACACCGGGGAGCTGTTTTTT. Translation: CATSDRVPRVANTGELFF.

Details on this clone: Within the sample, other DNA sequences also encode this same CDR3. This chain joins TRBV10-1 and TRBJ1-5; D uncertain. Germline CDR1 reads WNHNN; CDR2 reads SYGVQD (reference sequence). CDR3 size: 13 residues. Trimming left V 6 bases short and J 3 bases short, with 9 bases between. The CDR3 coding sequence is TGCGCCAGCAGCTCAAGCCCCAATCAGCCCCAGCATTTT. Translating it yields CASSSSPNQPQHF.

This chain joins TRBV6-1 and TRBJ1-1, with D possibly matching TRBD1 (5 bases). Germline CDR1 reads MNHNS; CDR2 reads SASEGT. The CDR3 runs 13 residues. V shed 2 bases and J shed 8 bases, with 12 bases lying between them. The CDR3 sequence: CASSEFLQDEAFF. The CDR3 DNA is TGTGCCAGCAGTGAATTCTTACAGGACGAAGCTTTCTTT.

The chain links TRBV4-2 to TRBJ1-2; D uncertain. Trimming stripped 1 base from V and 4 bases from J, with 7 bases between. Germline-derived CDR1 and CDR2 are LGHNA and YNFKEQ. The CDR3 contains 13 residues. The CDR3 sequence is CASSQGSSYGYTF. In DNA form, the CDR3 reads TGTGCCAGCAGCCAAGGAAGTAGCTATGGCTACACCTTC.

J is TRBJ1-3 and V is TRBV2, with TRBD1 identical over 10 bases. CDR1 SNHLY and CDR2 FYNNEI come from the germline V gene. The CDR3 totals 14 residues. V shed 7 bases and J 2 bases; nucleotides not matched to a gene: 2. In DNA form, the CDR3 reads TGTGCCAGCACCGGACAGGGGGCTGGAAACACCATATATTTT. This translates into CASTGQGAGNTIYF.

This sequence joins TRBV24-1 and TRBJ2-1; D may be TRBD1 (5 bases). Germline V gene data show CDR1 as KGHDR and CDR2 as SFDVKD. V dropped 3 bases and J dropped 2 bases, with 19 bases sitting between them. The CDR3 loop spans 18 amino acids. The chain's CDR3 is CATSDVSRGAGTYNEQFF. CDR3 coding DNA: TGTGCCACCAGTGATGTATCAAGAGGCGCAGGGACCTACAATGAGCAGTTCTTC.

The chain carries TRBV5-1 and TRBJ2-7; possibly TRBD2 for D (5 bases). The CDR3 loop spans 14 amino acids. In germline, CDR1 is SGHRS, CDR2 YFSETQ. V gave up 2 bases and J gave up 1 base, with 10 bases separating them. The CDR3 here is CASSFSGVSYEQYF. The CDR3 region has the DNA TGCGCCAGCAGCTTCTCCGGGGTGTCCTACGAGCAGTACTTC. The full variable domain, with the rest looked up from reference TRBV5-1 and TRBJ2-7, is KAGVTQTPRYLIKTRGQQVTLSCSPISGHRSVSWYQQTPGQGLQFLFEYFSETQRNKGNFPGRFSGRQFSNSRSEMNVSTLELGDSALYLCASSFSGVSYEQYFGPGTRLTVT.

This clone appeared once. The chain is built from TRBV6-5 and TRBJ2-1; 8 bases agree with TRBD2. This CDR3 is 14 amino acids long. V shed 10 bases, J shed 6 bases, and the junction held 11 bases outside the gene matches. The germline V gene encodes CDR1 MNHEY and CDR2 SVGAGI. The CDR3 bases are TGTGCCACCCACTCGGGGGGGAGAGGCAATGAGCAGTTCTTC. Translation: CATHSGGRGNEQFF.

This clone was counted once. The sample holds other DNA sequences that translate to the same CDR3. The chain is built from TRBV9 and TRBJ2-5; 10 nucleotides agree with TRBD2. Germline trimming cut 0 bases from V and 2 bases from J; bases unmatched to any gene: 4. CDR1 and CDR2 (germline): SGDLS, YYNGEE. The CDR3 spans 16 residues. The CDR3 spells CASSVGSGGLQETQYF. CDR3 DNA sequence: TGTGCCAGCAGCGTAGGTAGCGGGGGGCTACAAGAGACCCAGTACTTC.

The V call is TRBV6-2 or TRBV6-3, the J call TRBJ1-5; 8 bases are shared with TRBD1. J was trimmed by 7 bases and V by 4 bases; bases with no gene match: 6. The V gene's germline CDR1 is MNHEY and CDR2 SVGEGT. The CDR3 contains 14 residues. Here the CDR3 DNA reads TGTGCCAGCAGTTCTCAGGGGGCCCCGCAGCCCCAGCATTTT. It specifies CASSSQGAPQPQHF.

The gene calls are TRBV13 and TRBJ2-3; possible D gene TRBD2, 6 bases. Germline lookup yields CDR1 PRHDT and CDR2 FYEKMQ (reference sequence). Trimming cost V 5 bases and J 6 bases, with 15 bases left between them. The CDR3 extends over 14 amino acids. The CDR3 coding sequence is TGTGCCAGCAGCCTACGGGACTTCCGGGATACGCAGTATTTT. Amino acids: CASSLRDFRDTQYF.

This clone was picked up one time. The J gene is TRBJ2-3, the V gene TRBV12-3 or TRBV12-4; D call uncertain. The CDR3 has 10 residues. V lost 8 bases, J lost 6 bases, and 6 bases lay in between. The CDR3 sequence: CASAADTQYF. DNA of the CDR3: TGTGCCAGCGCGGCCGATACGCAGTATTTT.

This clone was counted ten times or more. The CDR3 region is CASSPSLGQLNTEAFF. CDR3 in DNA: TGTGCCAGCTCACCAAGTCTAGGACAGCTGAACACTGAAGCTTTCTTT. The chain carries TRBV18 and TRBJ1-1; a possible D gene is TRBD1 (6 bases). The CDR3 is 16 residues long. V lost 2 bases and J lost 0, with 13 bases in between. The germline V gene encodes CDR1 KGHSH and CDR2 LQKENI.

The rearrangement joins TRBV5-1 to TRBJ2-3; TRBD1 is a possible D gene (5 bases). CDR1 and CDR2 (germline): SGHRS, YFSETQ. Deletions cut 3 bases from V and 4 bases from J, with 18 bases between. This CDR3 has 16 residues. CDR3 region: CASSSFSIWGPDTQYF. DNA for the CDR3: TGCGCCAGCAGCTCCTTTAGTATTTGGGGCCCAGATACGCAGTATTTT.

The V call is TRBV11-2, the J call TRBJ1-1, with TRBD1 as a possible D gene (5 bases). The CDR3 is 12 amino acids. CDR1 is SGHAT and CDR2 is FQNNGV in the germline V gene. Trimming stripped 5 bases from V and 2 bases from J, with 6 bases between. The CDR3 loop reads CASSQGNTEAFF. In DNA, the CDR3 is TGTGCCAGCAGCCAGGGAAACACTGAAGCTTTCTTT.

V gene TRBV12-5 combines with J gene TRBJ2-1; 12 positions match TRBD2. CDR3 size: 18 residues. The J segment lost 3 bases and the V segment lost 6 bases, leaving 12 bases of the junction unmatched. Germline CDR1 and CDR2: LGHNT and FRNRAP. The CDR3 is CASGRYSGLAGNYNEQFF. For the CDR3, the DNA is TGTGCTAGTGGCCGATACTCAGGACTAGCGGGGAACTACAATGAGCAGTTCTTC.